The rows below give T cell receptor beta chains drawn from one sample of a study of PD-1 blockade in classical Hodgkin lymphoma. Assay used: immunoSEQ multiplex PCR; TCRdb lists only in-frame clones, some missing. The sample consists of several thousand clones, 76% of them appearing once. The material was peripheral blood mononuclear cells (PBMCs), obtained before the fourth cycle of nivolumab. These receptors were taken from a human donor with classical Hodgkin lymphoma. The CDR3 runs from the conserved cysteine through the conserved F or W. A D gene is named only where the DNA matches it firmly. Expanded clones are given a class, and other clones once, few, many or no size at all.

j_call,d_call,v_call,clone_size,cdr3_nt,cdr3_aa
TRBJ1-1,TRBD1,TRBV23-1,.,TGCGCCAGCAAGACCGGGACAGGGACGGACACTGAAGCTTTCTTT,CASKTGTGTDTEAFF
TRBJ1-1,.,TRBV11-2,.,TGTGCCAGCAGAGGGCTCCCACTAGGTTGGAGGGCTTTCTTT,CASRGLPLGWRAFF
TRBJ2-1,.,TRBV5-1,.,TGCGCCAGCAGCCTTCAATACAATGAGCAGTTCTTC,CASSLQYNEQFF
TRBJ2-1,TRBD2,TRBV5-1,.,TGCGCCAGCAGCTCCCTAGCGGGAGATGAGCAGTTCTTC,CASSSLAGDEQFF
TRBJ2-1,TRBD2,TRBV28,.,TGTGCCAGCAGTCCCCGGACTAGCACTAGATTCCACAATGAGCAGTTCTTC,CASSPRTSTRFHNEQFF
TRBJ1-3,.,TRBV10-3,.,TGTGCCATCAGTGAGTCGTGGGGGGTCTCTGGAAACACCATATATTTT,CAISESWGVSGNTIYF
TRBJ1-5,TRBD1,TRBV6-6,.,TGTGCCAGCAGCCAGGGGGCTAGCAATCAGCCCCAGCATTTT,CASSQGASNQPQHF
TRBJ2-1,TRBD2,TRBV5-1,.,TGCGCCAGCTGCCCCGGGACTAGCGGGAACAATGAGCAGTTCTTC,CASCPGTSGNNEQFF
TRBJ2-7,TRBD2,TRBV27,few,TGTGCCAGCACTGAGCTAGCGGGAGTTGATCGGAGCGAGCAGTACTTC,CASTELAGVDRSEQYF
TRBJ2-3,.,TRBV5-6,.,TGTGCCAGCAGCTTGGGCGGGGCCCCCACAGATACGCAGTATTTT,CASSLGGAPTDTQYF
TRBJ2-5,TRBD2,TRBV18,.,TGTGCCAGCTCACCAACCGGGAGGGAGACCCAGTACTTC,CASSPTGRETQYF
TRBJ2-7,TRBD1,TRBV7-8,.,TGTGCCAGCAGGGGGACAGATTCCTACGAGCAGTACTTC,CASRGTDSYEQYF
TRBJ2-1,TRBD1,TRBV5-1,.,TGCGCCAGCAGCCCGGGACAGTTTTACAATGAGCAGTTCTTC,CASSPGQFYNEQFF
TRBJ2-2,TRBD2,TRBV5-4,.,TGTGCCAGCAGGGGGGAGCGGGAGGGTAACACCGGGGAGCTGTTTTTT,CASRGEREGNTGELFF
TRBJ1-5,.,TRBV4-1,once,TGCGCCAGCAGCCAGGTCGACATGGGTTGGATCAATCAGCCCCAGCATTTT,CASSQVDMGWINQPQHF
TRBJ2-1,TRBD2,TRBV6-4,.,TGTGCCACCGCAAGCGGGAGGGACAATAATGAGCAGTTCTTC,CATASGRDNNEQFF
TRBJ2-3,TRBD2,TRBV19,.,TGTGCCACTTCAGTAAATCCTACTAGCGGAAGCACAGATACGCAGTATTTT,CATSVNPTSGSTDTQYF
TRBJ2-5,.,TRBV18,few,TGTGCCAGCTCACCTATCGTGGGGGAGACCCAGTACTTC,CASSPIVGETQYF
TRBJ2-7,TRBD1,TRBV7-9,few,TGTGCCAGCAGCCGAGGGGGCAGCTCCTACGAGCAGTACTTC,CASSRGGSSYEQYF
TRBJ2-1,.,TRBV15,.,TGTGCCACCAGCAGAGATCGACTAGGATCCCCAAATGAGCAGTTCTTC,CATSRDRLGSPNEQFF
TRBJ1-5,.,TRBV5-5,.,TGTGCCAGCAGCTTGGACGGGTCGTCCCGGCCTCAGCCCCAGCATTTT,CASSLDGSSRPQPQHF
TRBJ2-7,TRBD1,TRBV18,.,TGTGCCAGCTCATACCGGGACAGAACCTACGAGCAGTACTTC,CASSYRDRTYEQYF
TRBJ2-2,TRBD2,TRBV27,large,TGTGCCAGCAGTTTTACTAGCGGGAGTATCGCCGGGGAGCTGTTTTTT,CASSFTSGSIAGELFF
TRBJ2-5,TRBD2,TRBV28,.,TGTGCCAGCAGTTTCTCCGGACTAGCGGTGTACCAAGAGACCCAGTACTTC,CASSFSGLAVYQETQYF